Listed here is a single TCR beta chain. What it binds is not known. The data derive from a study of T cell repertoires and HLA-DP antigens. At the level of the study: Average DNA input: roughly 230 ng for CD137+CD4+ sorts, around 1,200 ng pre-culture.

The trim removed 5 bases at V and 0 bases at J, leaving 5 bases unmatched. The germline CDR1 and CDR2 sequences are SGHTA and FQGNSA. CDR3 length: 16 residues. Clones were read by immunoSEQ multiplex PCR, and TCRdb kept only the in-frame ones, dropping some. The data show approximately 90,000 clones, with roughly 86% seen just once and 1.7% held by the top ten. Untouched CD4+ T cells were isolated by negative selection, averaging approximately 98% purity. The rearrangement uses TRBV7-2 and TRBJ2-3, with 10 bases matching TRBD2. Sequenced input: CD4+ T cells from PBMCs. The TCR sequence derives from a man between 45 and 60 years old in good health and CMV-seronegative. The CDR3 is CASSRWTSGSTDTQYF. As DNA, the CDR3 is TGTGCCAGCAGCCGATGGACTAGCGGTAGCACAGATACGCAGTATTTT.